This TCR beta chain was captured by sequencing in a study of blood T cell repertoires in COVID-19. Whole-study context: Acute and convalescent COVID-19 specimens originated in the United States, Italy and Spain.

Clones were sequenced by immunoSEQ multiplex PCR, and TCRdb holds only the in-frame ones, with some missing. The table lists more than 350,000 clones, 89% of them singletons. This clone was detected once. Patients of the Seattle cohort, enrolled during active infection, were followed longitudinally. The receptor was isolated from a woman in her thirties with COVID-19, enrolled during active disease. Sequencing used peripheral blood.

The DNA for the CDR3 is TGCGCCAGCAGTGCGAGGGAACCATACAATGAGCAGTTCTTC. Translated: CASSAREPYNEQFF. The V and J genes are TRBV10-1 and TRBJ2-1; tentatively, D is TRBD2 (5 bases). The CDR3 runs to 14 residues. Germline V gene data show CDR1 as WNHNN and CDR2 as SYGVQD (reference sequence). With 4 bases removed from V and 4 bases from J, the gap between germline ends came to 11 bases.